Presented here are 7 T cell receptor beta chains from one specimen sequenced in a study of blood T cells in healthy people across ages. Together with a sample-barcoded 5' primer, a J-beta primer mix was included in a second PCR lasting roughly 6 to 12 cycles. TCRdb passed the 5' RACE reads through MiXCR, listing each CDR3 protein once. Of 650,000 to 950,000 distinct CDR3 sequences listed, roughly 44% are singletons. The material sequenced was blood. The source of these receptors is a man aged 55 to 70 in good health.

The CDR3 reads CASSQGVFGQGNYEQYF. CDR3 in DNA: TGTGCCAGCAGCCAAGGGGTCTTTGGACAGGGGAATTACGAGCAGTACTTC. The rearrangement uses TRBV3-1 and TRBJ2-4, with 9 positions matching TRBD1. The J call may be mistaken, given a closer DNA end match to TRBJ2-7. The V gene's germline CDR1 is LGHDT and CDR2 YNNKEL (reference sequence). This CDR3 comprises 17 residues.

This clonotype was found many times. Possible read error: a much larger clone is one base away. The rearrangement joins TRBV20-1 to TRBJ2-1; no reliable D call. The last part of the DNA fits TRBJ2-7 better; the J call may be wrong. The CDR3 runs 12 residues. CDR1 DFQATT and CDR2 SNEGSKA come from the germline V gene (reference sequence). In DNA form, the CDR3 reads TGCAGTGCTAGAGGGTCCTACAATGAGCAGTACTTC. Amino acid sequence: CSARGSYNEQYF.

This chain uses TRBV6-1 with TRBJ2-1; D is possibly TRBD2 (6 bases). Trimming removed 7 bases at V and 4 bases at J, with 17 bases between. CDR3 length equals 15 residues. Germline V lookup: CDR1 MNHNS, CDR2 SASEGT. The CDR3 reads CASNRRDSVYNEQFF. CDR3 in DNA: TGTGCCAGCAATCGCCGGGACTCTGTATACAATGAGCAGTTCTTC.

The V and J genes are TRBV11-2 and TRBJ2-5; TRBD2 matches at 12 bases. The J call could be wrong; TRBJ2-7 is a better fit for the DNA end. CDR1 is SGHAT and CDR2 is FQNNGV in the germline V gene. This CDR3 is built from 15 residues. CDR3 loop: CASSLSSGGAGEQYF. Written as DNA, the CDR3 is TGTGCCAGCAGCTTATCTAGCGGGGGGGCCGGCGAGCAGTACTTC.

CDR3 loop: CASSPADRTGSHPETQYF. The DNA for the CDR3 is TGTGCCAGCAGCCCTGCAGATAGGACAGGGAGCCATCCCGAGACCCAGTACTTC. The V gene is TRBV14, the J gene TRBJ2-5; TRBD1 matches 8 bases. The V gene end was trimmed by 4 bases and the J gene end by 5 bases; junction bases not matched to a gene: 18. Germline V CDR1 and CDR2: SGHDN, FVKESK. There are 18 residues in the CDR3.

This clonotype was counted a few times. The chain recombines TRBV20-1 with TRBJ2-5; TRBD1 agrees at 12 bases. Germline V gives CDR1 DFQATT, CDR2 SNEGSKA (reference sequence). The CDR3 runs to 11 residues. CDR3: CAGTGGRGQYF. In nucleotides, the CDR3 is TGCGCCGGGACAGGGGGCCGCGGGCAGTACTTC.

The chain carries TRBV18 and TRBJ1-5; D gene unclear. The CDR3 length is 15 residues. V dropped 3 bases and J dropped 0 bases, with 9 bases sitting between them. CDR1 and CDR2 (germline): KGHSH, LQKENI. CDR3: CASSPRQNSNQPQHF. The CDR3 bases are TGTGCCAGCTCACCTAGGCAAAATAGCAATCAGCCCCAGCATTTT.